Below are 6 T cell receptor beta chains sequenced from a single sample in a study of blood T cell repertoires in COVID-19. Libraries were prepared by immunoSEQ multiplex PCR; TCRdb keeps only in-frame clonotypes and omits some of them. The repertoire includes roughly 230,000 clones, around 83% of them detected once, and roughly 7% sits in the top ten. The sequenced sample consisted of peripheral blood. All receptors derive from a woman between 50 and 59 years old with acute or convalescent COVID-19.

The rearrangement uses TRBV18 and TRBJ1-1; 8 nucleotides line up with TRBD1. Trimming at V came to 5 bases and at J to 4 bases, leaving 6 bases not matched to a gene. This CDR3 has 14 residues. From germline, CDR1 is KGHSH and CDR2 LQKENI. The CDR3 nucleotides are TGTGCCAGCTCAGACTACAGGGGGGGCACTGAAGCTTTCTTT. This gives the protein CASSDYRGGTEAFF.

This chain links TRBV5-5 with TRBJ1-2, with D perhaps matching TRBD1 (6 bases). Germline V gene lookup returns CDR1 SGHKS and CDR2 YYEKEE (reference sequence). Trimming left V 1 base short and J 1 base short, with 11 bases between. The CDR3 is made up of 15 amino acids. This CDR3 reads CASSLSGRGNYGYTF. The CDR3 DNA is TGTGCCAGCAGCTTGTCAGGCAGGGGTAACTATGGCTACACCTTC.

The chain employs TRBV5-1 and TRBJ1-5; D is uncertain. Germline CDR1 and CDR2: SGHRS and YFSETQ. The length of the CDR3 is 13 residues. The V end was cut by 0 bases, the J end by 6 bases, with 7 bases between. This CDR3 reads CASSLGALQPQHF. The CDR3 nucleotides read TGCGCCAGCAGCTTGGGGGCCCTTCAGCCCCAGCATTTT.

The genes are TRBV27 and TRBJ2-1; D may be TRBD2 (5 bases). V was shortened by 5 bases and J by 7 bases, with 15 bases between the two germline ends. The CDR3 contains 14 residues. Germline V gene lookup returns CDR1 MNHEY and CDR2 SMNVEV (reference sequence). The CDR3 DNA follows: TGTGCCAGCAGTCTAGCAGGTTTTGGGAATGAGCAGTTCTTC. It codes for CASSLAGFGNEQFF.

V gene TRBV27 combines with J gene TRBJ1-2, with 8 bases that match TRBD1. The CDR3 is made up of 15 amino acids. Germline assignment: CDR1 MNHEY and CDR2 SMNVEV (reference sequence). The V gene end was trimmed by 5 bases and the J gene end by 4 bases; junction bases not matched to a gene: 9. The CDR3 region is CASSLKGQGGYGYTF. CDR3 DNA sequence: TGTGCCAGCAGTCTCAAAGGACAGGGAGGCTATGGCTACACCTTC.

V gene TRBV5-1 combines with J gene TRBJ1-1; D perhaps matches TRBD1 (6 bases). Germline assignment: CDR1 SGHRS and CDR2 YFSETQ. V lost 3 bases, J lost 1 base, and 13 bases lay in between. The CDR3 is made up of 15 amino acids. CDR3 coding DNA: TGCGCCAGCAGCTGGGGAGGGGGACAGAACACTGAAGCTTTCTTT. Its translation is CASSWGGGQNTEAFF.